This entry features one TCR beta chain sequence. Its antigen is as yet unknown. The authors divided CD4+ cells into CD45RA+ naive and CD45RA-negative memory subsets. This record belongs to a study of shared clonotypes between healthy human individuals. Study results and limitations: Clonotype sharing across donors was expected to vary with sequencing depth.

The genomic DNA of each subset was split evenly across several immunoSEQ plates. For sorted subsets, 150 to 250 ng DNA per replicate equaled 30,000 or so T cell genomes. TCRdb keeps only in-frame clones here, not all; method: immunoSEQ multiplex PCR. Of millions of clones in the sample, around nine tenths were seen once. The CDR3 runs 17 residues. Germline loops: CDR1 MNHEY, CDR2 SMNVEV (reference sequence). V was clipped by 5 bases and J by 2 bases; unmatched bases: 10. The sequencing sample was made of naive CD4+ T cells sorted from blood. As for subset: CD45RA+ positively selected. This clonotype originated in a man aged 18 to 30 in good health. The chain has TRBV27 and TRBJ2-1, with TRBD2 matching 9 bases. This CDR3 reads CASSPLFAGGAYNEQFF. In nucleotides, the CDR3 is TGTGCCAGCAGTCCCCTTTTTGCGGGAGGGGCCTACAATGAGCAGTTCTTC.